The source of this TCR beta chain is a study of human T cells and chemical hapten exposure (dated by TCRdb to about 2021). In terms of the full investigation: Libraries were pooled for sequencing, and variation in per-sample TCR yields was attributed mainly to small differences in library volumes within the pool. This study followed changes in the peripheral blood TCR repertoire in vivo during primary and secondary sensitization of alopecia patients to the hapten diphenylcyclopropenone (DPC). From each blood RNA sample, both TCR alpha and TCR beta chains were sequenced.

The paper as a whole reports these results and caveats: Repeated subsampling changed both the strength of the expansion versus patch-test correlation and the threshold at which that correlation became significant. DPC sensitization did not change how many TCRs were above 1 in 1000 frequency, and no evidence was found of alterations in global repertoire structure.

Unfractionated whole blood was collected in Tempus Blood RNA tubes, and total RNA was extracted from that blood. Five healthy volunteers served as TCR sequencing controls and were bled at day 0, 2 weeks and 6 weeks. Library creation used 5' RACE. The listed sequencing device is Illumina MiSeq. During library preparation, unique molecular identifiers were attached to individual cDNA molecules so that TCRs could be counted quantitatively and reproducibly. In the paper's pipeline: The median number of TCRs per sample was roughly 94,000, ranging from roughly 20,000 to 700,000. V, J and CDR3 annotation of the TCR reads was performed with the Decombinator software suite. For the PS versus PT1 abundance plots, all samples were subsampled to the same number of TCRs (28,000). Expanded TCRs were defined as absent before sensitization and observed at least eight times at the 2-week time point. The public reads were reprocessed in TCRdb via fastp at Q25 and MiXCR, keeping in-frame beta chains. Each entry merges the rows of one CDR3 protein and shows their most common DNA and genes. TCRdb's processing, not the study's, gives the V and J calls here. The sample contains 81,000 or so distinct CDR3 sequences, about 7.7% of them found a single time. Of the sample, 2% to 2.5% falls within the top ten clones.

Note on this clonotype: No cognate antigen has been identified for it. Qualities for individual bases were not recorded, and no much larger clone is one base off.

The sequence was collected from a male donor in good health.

DNA sequence: TGTGCCAGCAGTTACAGTCTAGAAGTCAATCAGCCCCAGCATTTT. It codes for CASSYSLEVNQPQHF. The sequence joins TRBV6-2 or TRBV6-3 to TRBJ1-5; no D gene can be assigned with confidence. At the junction V is shortened by 2 bases and J by 3 bases, with 11 bases in between. Measured from the cysteine to the phenylalanine, the CDR3 is 15 residues long. The retained sequence is limited to the CDR3, 45 bases, with the frame set at the first base. The CDR1 and CDR2 encoded by the germline V gene are MNHEY and SVGEGT.